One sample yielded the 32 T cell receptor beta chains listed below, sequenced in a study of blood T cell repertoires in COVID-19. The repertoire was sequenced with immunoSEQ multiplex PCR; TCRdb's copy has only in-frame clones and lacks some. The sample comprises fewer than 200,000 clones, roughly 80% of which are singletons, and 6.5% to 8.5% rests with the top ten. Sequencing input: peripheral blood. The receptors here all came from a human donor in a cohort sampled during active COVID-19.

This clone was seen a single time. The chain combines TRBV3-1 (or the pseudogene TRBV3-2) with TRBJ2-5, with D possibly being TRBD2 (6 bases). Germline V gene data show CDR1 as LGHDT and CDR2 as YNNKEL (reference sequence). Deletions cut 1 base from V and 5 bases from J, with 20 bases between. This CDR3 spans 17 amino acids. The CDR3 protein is CASSQGTLASGSETQYF. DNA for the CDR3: TGTGCCAGCAGCCAAGGTACCCTAGCGTCTGGTAGCGAGACCCAGTACTTC.

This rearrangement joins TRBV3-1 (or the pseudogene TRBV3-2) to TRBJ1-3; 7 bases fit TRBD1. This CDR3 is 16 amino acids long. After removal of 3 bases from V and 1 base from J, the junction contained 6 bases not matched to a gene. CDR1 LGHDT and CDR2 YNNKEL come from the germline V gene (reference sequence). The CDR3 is CASSHAWDRSGNTIYF. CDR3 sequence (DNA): TGTGCCAGCAGCCACGCTTGGGACAGATCTGGAAACACCATATATTTT.

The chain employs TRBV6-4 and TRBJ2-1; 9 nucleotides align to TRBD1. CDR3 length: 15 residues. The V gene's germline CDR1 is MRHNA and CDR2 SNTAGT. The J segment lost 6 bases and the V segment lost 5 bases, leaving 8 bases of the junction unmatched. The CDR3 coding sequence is TGTGCCAGCAGTCGACCGGGACAGGGTGTCAATGAGCAGTTCTTC. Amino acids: CASSRPGQGVNEQFF.

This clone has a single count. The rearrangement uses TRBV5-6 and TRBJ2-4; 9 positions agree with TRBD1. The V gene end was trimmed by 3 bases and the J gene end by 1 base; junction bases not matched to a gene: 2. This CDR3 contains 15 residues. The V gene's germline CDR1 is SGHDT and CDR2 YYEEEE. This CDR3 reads CASSSGQGAKNIQYF. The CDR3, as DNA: TGTGCCAGCAGCTCCGGACAGGGGGCCAAAAACATTCAGTACTTC.

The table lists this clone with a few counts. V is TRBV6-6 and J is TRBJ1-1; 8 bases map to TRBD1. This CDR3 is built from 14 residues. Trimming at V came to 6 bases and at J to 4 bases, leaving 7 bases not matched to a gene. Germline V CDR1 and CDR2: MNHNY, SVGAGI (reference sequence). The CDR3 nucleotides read TGTGCCAGCAGCCGACCCGGACAGGGCACTGAAGCTTTCTTT. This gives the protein CASSRPGQGTEAFF.

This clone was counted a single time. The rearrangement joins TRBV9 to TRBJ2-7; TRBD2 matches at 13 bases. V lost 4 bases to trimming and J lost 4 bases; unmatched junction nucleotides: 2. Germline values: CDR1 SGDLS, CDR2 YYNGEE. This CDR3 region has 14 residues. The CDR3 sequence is CASSPLAGGYEQYF. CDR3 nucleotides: TGTGCCAGCAGCCCACTAGCGGGGGGGTACGAGCAGTACTTC.

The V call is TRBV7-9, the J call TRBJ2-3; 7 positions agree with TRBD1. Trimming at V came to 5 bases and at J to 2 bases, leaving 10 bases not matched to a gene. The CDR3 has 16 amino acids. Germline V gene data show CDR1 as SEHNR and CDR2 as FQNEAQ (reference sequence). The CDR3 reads CASSPHDREYTDTQYF. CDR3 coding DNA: TGTGCCAGCAGCCCCCACGACAGGGAATACACAGATACGCAGTATTTT.

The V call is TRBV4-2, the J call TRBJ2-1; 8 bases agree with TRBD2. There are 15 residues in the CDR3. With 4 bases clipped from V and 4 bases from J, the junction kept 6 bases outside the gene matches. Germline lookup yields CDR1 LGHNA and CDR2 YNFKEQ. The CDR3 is CASSPTSGGYNEQFF. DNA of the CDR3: TGTGCCAGCAGCCCCACCAGCGGGGGTTACAATGAGCAGTTCTTC.

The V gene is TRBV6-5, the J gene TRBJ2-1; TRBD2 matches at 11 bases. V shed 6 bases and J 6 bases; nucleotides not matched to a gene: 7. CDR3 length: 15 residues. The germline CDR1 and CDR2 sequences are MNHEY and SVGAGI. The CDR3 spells CASRAGLAGANEQFF. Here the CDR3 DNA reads TGTGCCAGCAGGGCCGGACTAGCGGGTGCCAATGAGCAGTTCTTC.

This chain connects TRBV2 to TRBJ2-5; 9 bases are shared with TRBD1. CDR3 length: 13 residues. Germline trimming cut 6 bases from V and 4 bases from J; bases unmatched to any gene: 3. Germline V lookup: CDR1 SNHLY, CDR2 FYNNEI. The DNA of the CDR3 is TGTGCCAGCAGCGAGACAGGGGGAGAGACCCAGTACTTC. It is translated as CASSETGGETQYF. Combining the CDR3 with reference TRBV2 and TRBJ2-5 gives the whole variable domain EPEVTQTPSHQVTQMGQEVILRCVPISNHLYFYWYRQILGQKVEFLVSFYNNEISEKSEIFDDQFSVERPDGSNFTLKIRSTKLEDSAMYFCASSETGGETQYFGPGTRLLVL.

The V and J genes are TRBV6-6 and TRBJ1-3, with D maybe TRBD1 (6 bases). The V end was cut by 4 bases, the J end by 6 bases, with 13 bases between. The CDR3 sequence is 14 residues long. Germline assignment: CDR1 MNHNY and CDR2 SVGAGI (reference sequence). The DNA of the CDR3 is TGTGCCAGCAGTTCTGGGACACAATCAAACACCATATATTTT. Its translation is CASSSGTQSNTIYF.

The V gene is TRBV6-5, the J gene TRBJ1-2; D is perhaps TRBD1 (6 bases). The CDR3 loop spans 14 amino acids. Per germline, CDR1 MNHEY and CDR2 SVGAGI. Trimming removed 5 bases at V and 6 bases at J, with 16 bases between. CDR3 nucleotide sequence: TGTGCCAGCAGTAAACATCAGGGGTTTGATGGCTACACCTTC. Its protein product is CASSKHQGFDGYTF.

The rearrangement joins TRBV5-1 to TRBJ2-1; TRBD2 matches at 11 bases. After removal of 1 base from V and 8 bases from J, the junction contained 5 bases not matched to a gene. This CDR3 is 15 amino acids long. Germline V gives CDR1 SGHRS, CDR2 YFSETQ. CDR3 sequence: CASSLPSGGWDEQFF. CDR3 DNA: TGCGCCAGCAGCTTGCCTAGCGGGGGGTGGGATGAGCAGTTCTTC.

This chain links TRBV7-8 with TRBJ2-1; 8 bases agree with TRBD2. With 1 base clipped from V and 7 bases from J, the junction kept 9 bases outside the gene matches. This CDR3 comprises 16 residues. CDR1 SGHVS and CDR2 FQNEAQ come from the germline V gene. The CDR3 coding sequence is TGTGCCAGCAGCTTAGGACCGGGGGGGCCAAATAATGAGCAGTTCTTC. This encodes CASSLGPGGPNNEQFF.

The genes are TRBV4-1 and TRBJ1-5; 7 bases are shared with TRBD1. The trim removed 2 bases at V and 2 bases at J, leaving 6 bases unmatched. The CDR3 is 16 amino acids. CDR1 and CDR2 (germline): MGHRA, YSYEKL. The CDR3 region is CASSQHTGARNQPQHF. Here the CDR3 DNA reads TGCGCCAGCAGCCAACATACAGGGGCGCGCAATCAGCCCCAGCATTTT.

The CDR3 sequence: CASSIARRGYGYTF. The CDR3 coding sequence is TGTGCCAGTAGTATAGCCAGGCGGGGCTATGGCTACACCTTC. This chain joins TRBV19 and TRBJ1-2; D unresolved. This CDR3 spans 14 amino acids. CDR1 and CDR2 from the germline V gene are LNHDA and SQIVND (reference sequence). V lost 1 base, J lost 4 bases, and 10 bases lay in between.

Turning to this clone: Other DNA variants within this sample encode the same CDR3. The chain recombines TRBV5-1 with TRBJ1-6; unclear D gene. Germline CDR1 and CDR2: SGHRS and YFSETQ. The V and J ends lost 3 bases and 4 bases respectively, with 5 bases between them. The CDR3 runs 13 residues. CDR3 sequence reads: CASSSGYNSPLHF. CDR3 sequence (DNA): TGCGCCAGCAGCTCGGGGTATAATTCACCCCTCCACTTT. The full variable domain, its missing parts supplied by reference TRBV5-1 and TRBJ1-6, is KAGVTQTPRYLIKTRGQQVTLSCSPISGHRSVSWYQQTPGQGLQFLFEYFSETQRNKGNFPGRFSGRQFSNSRSEMNVSTLELGDSALYLCASSSGYNSPLHFGNGTRLTVT.

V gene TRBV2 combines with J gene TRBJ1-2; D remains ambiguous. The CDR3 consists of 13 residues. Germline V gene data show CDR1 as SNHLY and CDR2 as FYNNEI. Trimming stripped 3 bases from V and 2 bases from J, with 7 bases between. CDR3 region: CASSDTTNYGYTF. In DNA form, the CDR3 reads TGTGCCAGCAGTGATACTACGAACTATGGCTACACCTTC.

The chain's CDR3 is CASSPGSRVGGYTF. As DNA, the CDR3 is TGTGCCAGCAGCCCGGGGAGTCGGGTTGGTGGCTACACCTTC. The chain links TRBV7-3 to TRBJ1-2, with D unclear. V lost 5 bases and J 7 bases, leaving 17 bases between the germline ends. CDR1 is SGHTA and CDR2 is FQGTGA in the germline V gene. CDR3 size: 14 residues.

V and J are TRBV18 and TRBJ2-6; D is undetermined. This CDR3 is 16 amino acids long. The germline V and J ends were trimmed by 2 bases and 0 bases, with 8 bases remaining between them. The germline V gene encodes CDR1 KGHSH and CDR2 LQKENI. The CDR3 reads CASSPIVSSGANVLTF. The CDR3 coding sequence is TGTGCCAGCTCACCAATAGTGAGCTCTGGGGCCAACGTCCTGACTTTC.

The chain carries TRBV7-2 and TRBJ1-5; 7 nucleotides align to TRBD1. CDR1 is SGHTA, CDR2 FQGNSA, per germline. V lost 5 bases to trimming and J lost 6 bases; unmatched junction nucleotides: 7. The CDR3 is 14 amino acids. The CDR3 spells CASSIRQGGQPQHF. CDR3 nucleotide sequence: TGTGCCAGCAGCATCCGACAGGGAGGTCAGCCCCAGCATTTT.

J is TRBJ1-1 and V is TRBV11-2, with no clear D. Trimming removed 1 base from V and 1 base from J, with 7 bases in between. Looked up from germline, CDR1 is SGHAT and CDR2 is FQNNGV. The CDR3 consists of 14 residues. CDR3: CASSLVRENTEAFF. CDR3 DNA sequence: TGTGCCAGCAGCTTAGTTCGGGAGAACACTGAAGCTTTCTTT. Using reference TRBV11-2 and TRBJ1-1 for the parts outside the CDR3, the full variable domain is EAGVAQSPRYKIIEKRQSVAFWCNPISGHATLYWYQQILGQGPKLLIQFQNNGVVDDSQLPKDRFSAERLKGVDSTLKIQPAKLEDSAVYLCASSLVRENTEAFFGQGTRLTVV.

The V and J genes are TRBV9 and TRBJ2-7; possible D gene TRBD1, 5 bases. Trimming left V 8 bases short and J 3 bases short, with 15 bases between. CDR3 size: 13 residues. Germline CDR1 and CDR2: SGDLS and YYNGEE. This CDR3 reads CASSFGQDYEQYF. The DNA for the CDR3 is TGTGCCAGTTCATTCGGACAAGACTACGAGCAGTACTTC.

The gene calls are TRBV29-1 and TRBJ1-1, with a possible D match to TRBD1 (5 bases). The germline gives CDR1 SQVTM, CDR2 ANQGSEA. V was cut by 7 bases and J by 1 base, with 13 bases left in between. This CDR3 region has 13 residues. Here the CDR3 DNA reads TGCAGCGCATCGGGAGGGGCGAACACTGAAGCTTTCTTT. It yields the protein CSASGGANTEAFF.

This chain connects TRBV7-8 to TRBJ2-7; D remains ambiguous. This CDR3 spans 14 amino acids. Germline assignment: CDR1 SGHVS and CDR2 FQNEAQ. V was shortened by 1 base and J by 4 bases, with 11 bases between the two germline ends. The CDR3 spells CASSLVGSEYEQYF. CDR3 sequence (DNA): TGTGCCAGCAGCTTAGTAGGCAGCGAATACGAGCAGTACTTC.

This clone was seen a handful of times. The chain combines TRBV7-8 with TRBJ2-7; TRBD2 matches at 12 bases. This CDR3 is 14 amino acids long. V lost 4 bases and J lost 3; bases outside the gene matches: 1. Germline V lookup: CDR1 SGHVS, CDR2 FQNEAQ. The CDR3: CASSSSGGDYEQYF. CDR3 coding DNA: TGTGCCAGCAGCTCTAGCGGGGGGGACTACGAGCAGTACTTC.

CDR3 in amino acids: CASSQGGQGAFGAFF. The CDR3, as DNA: TGTGCCAGCAGCCAAGGGGGACAGGGGGCGTTCGGAGCTTTCTTT. The rearrangement links TRBV3-1 (or the pseudogene TRBV3-2) to TRBJ1-1, with TRBD1 identical over 12 bases. Trimming at V came to 1 base and at J to 10 bases, leaving 7 bases not matched to a gene. This CDR3 has 15 residues. Germline CDR1 and CDR2: LGHDT and YNNKEL (reference sequence).

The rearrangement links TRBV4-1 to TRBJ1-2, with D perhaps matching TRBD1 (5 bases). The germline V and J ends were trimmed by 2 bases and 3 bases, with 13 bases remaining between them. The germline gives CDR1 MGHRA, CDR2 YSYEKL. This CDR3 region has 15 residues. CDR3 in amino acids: CASSQLQGSHYGYTF. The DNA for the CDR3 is TGCGCCAGCAGCCAACTCCAGGGTTCCCACTATGGCTACACCTTC.

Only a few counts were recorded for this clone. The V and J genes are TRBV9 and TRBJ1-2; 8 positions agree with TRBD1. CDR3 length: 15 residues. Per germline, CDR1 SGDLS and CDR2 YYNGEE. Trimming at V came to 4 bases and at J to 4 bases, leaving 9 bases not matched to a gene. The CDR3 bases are TGTGCCAGCAGCCATGACAGGGGAGAAGGCTATGGCTACACCTTC. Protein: CASSHDRGEGYGYTF. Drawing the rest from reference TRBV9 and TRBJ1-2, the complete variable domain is DSGVTQTPKHLITATGQRVTLRCSPRSGDLSVYWYQQSLDQGLQFLIQYYNGEERAKGNILERFSAQQFPDLHSELNLSSLELGDSALYFCASSHDRGEGYGYTFGSGTRLTVV.

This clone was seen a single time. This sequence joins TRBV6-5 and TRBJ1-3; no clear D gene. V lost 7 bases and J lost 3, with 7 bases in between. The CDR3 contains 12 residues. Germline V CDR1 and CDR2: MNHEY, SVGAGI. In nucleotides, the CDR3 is TGTGCCAGCACTCAACTTGGAAACACCATATATTTT. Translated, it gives CASTQLGNTIYF.

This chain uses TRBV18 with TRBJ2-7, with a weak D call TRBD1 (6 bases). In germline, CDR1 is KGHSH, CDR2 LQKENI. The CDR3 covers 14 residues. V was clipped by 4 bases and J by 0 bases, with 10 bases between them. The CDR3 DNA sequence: TGTGCCAGCTCACTAGGACAGTCCTCCTACGAGCAGTACTTC. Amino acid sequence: CASSLGQSSYEQYF.

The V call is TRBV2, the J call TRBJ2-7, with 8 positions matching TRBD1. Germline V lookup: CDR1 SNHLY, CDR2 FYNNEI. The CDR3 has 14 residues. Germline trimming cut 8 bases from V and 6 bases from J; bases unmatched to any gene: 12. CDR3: CASALDRGRGEQYF. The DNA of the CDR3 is TGTGCCAGCGCCTTAGACAGGGGTCGGGGCGAGCAGTACTTC.